The sequence of this TCR beta chain was determined in a study of shared clonotypes between healthy human individuals. Libraries were prepared by immunoSEQ multiplex PCR; TCRdb keeps only in-frame clonotypes and omits some of them. The profile shows approximately 2,300,000 clones, about nine tenths of them singletons. The CDR3 runs to 16 residues. Sample: naive CD4+ T cells from PBMCs. Indicated subset: CD45RA+ positively selected. The receptor was isolated from a man aged 18 to 30 in good health. Some clones in this sample may be carry-over from other donors' samples. The V and J genes are TRBV21-1 and TRBJ2-2; the table's D gene call, TRBD2, was not cross checked with the DNA. TRBV21-1 is shown as a pseudogene. DNA of the CDR3: TGTGCCAGCAGCAAAGCCGGTTTCTTTTTTACCGGGGAGCTGTTTTTT. It is translated as CASSKAGFFFTGELFF.